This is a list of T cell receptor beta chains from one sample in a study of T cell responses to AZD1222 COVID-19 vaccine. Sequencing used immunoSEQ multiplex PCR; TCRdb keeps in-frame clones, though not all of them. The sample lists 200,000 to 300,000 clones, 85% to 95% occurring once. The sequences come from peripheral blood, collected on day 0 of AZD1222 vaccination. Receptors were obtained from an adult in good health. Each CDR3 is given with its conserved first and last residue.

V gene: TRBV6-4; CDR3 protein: CASSDRLAGVDTQYF
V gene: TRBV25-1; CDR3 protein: CASRSTGRYEKLFF
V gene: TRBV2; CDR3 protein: CASRDNSPLHF
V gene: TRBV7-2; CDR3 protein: CASREVEQFF
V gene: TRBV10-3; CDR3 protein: CAISPGGVRVYGYTF
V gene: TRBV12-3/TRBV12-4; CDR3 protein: CASSIPLRPQHF
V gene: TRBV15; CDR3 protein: CATSRARDTGWNSPLHF
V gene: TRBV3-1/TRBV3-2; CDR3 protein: CASSQVGAEKETQYF
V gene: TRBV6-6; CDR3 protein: CASSYARGWSYEQYF
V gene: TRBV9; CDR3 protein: CASAPLPSSYNEQFF
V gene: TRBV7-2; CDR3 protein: CASSLAEAGGLEQYF
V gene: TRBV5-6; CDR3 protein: CASSWVFRTGVFSSYEQYF
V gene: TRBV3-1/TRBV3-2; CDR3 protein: CASSQEGGSQPQHF
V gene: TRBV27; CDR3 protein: CASSLGYNEQFF
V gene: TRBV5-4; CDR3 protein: CASKTPQSYEQYF
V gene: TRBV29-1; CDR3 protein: CSVGENADTQYF
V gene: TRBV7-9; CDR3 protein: CASSSRDSLRAFF
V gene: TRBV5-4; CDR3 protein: CASSSGDRGYSPLHF
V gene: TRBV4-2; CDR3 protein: CASSQGSRETQYF
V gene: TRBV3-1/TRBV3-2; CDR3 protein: CASSPRGLDEQYF
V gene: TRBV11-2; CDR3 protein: CASSLEGDQPQHF
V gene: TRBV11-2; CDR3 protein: CASSSVGEGPGGSTQYF